These 31 T cell receptor beta chains were sequenced from one sample in a study of T cell responses to AZD1222 COVID-19 vaccine. Measured with immunoSEQ multiplex PCR; TCRdb has only the in-frame clones, and not every one. The table includes tens of thousands of clones, less than 90% detected once. This material consisted of peripheral blood, taken on day 0 of AZD1222 vaccination. The origin of the receptors is an adult in good health.

V gene TRBV7-2 combines with J gene TRBJ1-1; D is unresolved. Germline lookup yields CDR1 SGHTA and CDR2 FQGNSA. The CDR3 is 14 amino acids. V lost 2 bases and J 1 base, leaving 8 bases between the germline ends. DNA for the CDR3: TGTGCCAGCAGCTTATATCCAGGGAACACTGAAGCTTTCTTT. It yields the protein CASSLYPGNTEAFF.

This rearrangement joins TRBV6-5 to TRBJ2-7; tentative D call: TRBD1 (5 bases). Per the germline V gene, CDR1 is MNHEY and CDR2 is SVGAGI. CDR3 length: 13 residues. V lost 7 bases, J lost 6 bases, and 16 bases lay in between. CDR3 in amino acids: CASTPGLGREQYF. CDR3 bases: TGTGCCAGCACCCCCGGGCTGGGGCGCGAGCAGTACTTC.

In this sample, this clone turned up a few times. The chain carries TRBV6-4 and TRBJ1-2, with D unclear. The length of the CDR3 is 13 residues. V shed 3 bases and J shed 8 bases, with 13 bases lying between them. The germline gives CDR1 MRHNA, CDR2 SNTAGT. The CDR3 protein is CASSDSGLGGYTF. The CDR3, as DNA: TGTGCCAGCAGTGATTCGGGGTTAGGGGGCTACACCTTC.

V usage is TRBV20-1 and J usage is TRBJ2-2; D is perhaps TRBD1 (5 bases). Germline V gene sequence: CDR1 DFQATT, CDR2 SNEGSKA (reference sequence). The CDR3 consists of 15 residues. V lost 3 bases, J lost 1 base, and 12 bases lay in between. The CDR3 region is CSASEAGRNTGELFF. In nucleotides, the CDR3 is TGCAGTGCTAGTGAGGCAGGGCGGAACACCGGGGAGCTGTTTTTT.

This clone has only one observation. The V call is TRBV11-2, the J call TRBJ1-3, with 7 bases aligning to TRBD1. Trimming removed 0 bases from V and 4 bases from J; junction bases left unmatched: 9. The length of the CDR3 is 17 residues. Per the germline V gene, CDR1 is SGHAT and CDR2 is FQNNGV. The CDR3 here is CASSLEPTGVRGNTIYF. CDR3 nucleotides: TGTGCCAGCAGCTTAGAACCAACAGGGGTTCGCGGAAACACCATATATTTT.

The chain has TRBV29-1 and TRBJ2-1; 9 nucleotides agree with TRBD1. With 4 bases clipped from V and 2 bases from J, the junction kept 6 bases outside the gene matches. CDR3 length: 15 residues. The germline gives CDR1 SQVTM, CDR2 ANQGSEA. As DNA, the CDR3 is TGCAGCGTTGTTGGACAGGGGTTGACCTACAATGAGCAGTTCTTC. Translated: CSVVGQGLTYNEQFF.

For the CDR3, the DNA is TGTGCCAGCAGTTACTCCGGACTCCGAACGGCCGGGGAGCTGTTTTTT. Translated: CASSYSGLRTAGELFF. The gene calls are TRBV6-5 and TRBJ2-2, with D perhaps TRBD2 (5 bases). With 0 bases removed from V and 6 bases from J, the gap between germline ends came to 14 bases. CDR3 size: 16 residues. In germline, CDR1 is MNHEY, CDR2 SVGAGI.

The V gene is TRBV27, the J gene TRBJ2-7, with D perhaps TRBD1 (6 bases). The CDR3 runs to 15 residues. V dropped 10 bases and J dropped 5 bases, with 24 bases sitting between them. Germline lookup yields CDR1 MNHEY and CDR2 SMNVEV (reference sequence). CDR3 sequence: CATSSKTGFTHEQYF. In nucleotides, the CDR3 is TGTGCCACCTCTAGTAAAACAGGGTTTACGCACGAGCAGTACTTC.

The rearrangement links TRBV7-9 to TRBJ1-1; 7 positions match TRBD1. Looked up from germline, CDR1 is SEHNR and CDR2 is FQNEAQ (reference sequence). The CDR3 has 14 residues. V was pared by 4 bases and J by 14 bases, with 16 bases of the junction left unmatched. DNA for the CDR3: TGTGCCAGCAGCTCCTCGACAGGGTCTGCGGCTGCGTTCTTT. It is translated as CASSSSTGSAAAFF.

This clone showed up just a few times. V usage is TRBV30 and J usage is TRBJ2-4; perhaps TRBD2 as D (5 bases). The CDR3 totals 12 residues. Germline CDR1 GTSNPN, CDR2 SVGIG (reference sequence). The V end lost 5 bases, the J end lost 3 bases, and 8 bases lay between the germline ends. The CDR3 bases are TGTGCCTGGGACGACTACAAAAACATTCAGTACTTC. This encodes CAWDDYKNIQYF. Full variable domain (outside the CDR3, taken from reference TRBV30 and TRBJ2-4): SQTIHQWPATLVQPVGSPLSLECTVEGTSNPNLYWYRQAAGRGLQLLFYSVGIGQISSEVPQNLSASRPQDRQFILSSKKLLLSDSGFYLCAWDDYKNIQYFGAGTRLSVL.

V gene TRBV9 combines with J gene TRBJ2-5; D is possibly TRBD2 (6 bases). V gave up 3 bases and J gave up 4 bases, with 10 bases separating them. The CDR3 covers 13 residues. Germline values: CDR1 SGDLS, CDR2 YYNGEE. CDR3 sequence: CASSGLAAETQYF. The DNA for the CDR3 is TGTGCCAGCAGCGGATTAGCGGCAGAGACCCAGTACTTC.

This clone was seen a handful of times. This chain links TRBV19 with TRBJ1-2; weak D call: TRBD1 (6 bases). CDR1 is LNHDA, CDR2 SQIVND, per germline (reference sequence). The CDR3 runs 14 residues. Trimming pared 9 bases from V and 3 bases from J, leaving 17 bases between. CDR3 residues: CASRKGGADYGYTF. The CDR3 region has the DNA TGTGCCAGCAGGAAGGGGGGCGCGGACTATGGCTACACCTTC.

The chain combines TRBV30 with TRBJ1-3; 9 bases line up with TRBD1. Trimming cost V 7 bases and J 7 bases; bases outside gene matches: 5. Germline V gene sequence: CDR1 GTSNPN, CDR2 SVGIG (reference sequence). The CDR3 runs 12 residues. The CDR3 loop reads CALDRGGNTIYF. For the CDR3, the DNA is TGTGCCTTGGACAGGGGAGGTAACACCATATATTTT.

The V and J genes are TRBV24-1 and TRBJ2-1; 9 positions match TRBD1. With V trimmed by 3 bases and J by 10 bases, 9 bases remained unmatched. The V gene's germline CDR1 is KGHDR and CDR2 SFDVKD. This CDR3 region has 15 residues. This chain's CDR3 is CATSDRQGGTSEQFF. The CDR3 DNA reads TGTGCCACCAGTGATCGACAGGGGGGGACCTCGGAGCAGTTCTTC.

CDR3 DNA sequence: TGCGCCAGCAGCGCTACCGGGACAGCGAACACCGGGGAGCTGTTTTTT. Amino acids: CASSATGTANTGELFF. This chain uses TRBV5-1 with TRBJ2-2; 7 nucleotides match TRBD1. CDR3 length equals 16 residues. Germline V gene data show CDR1 as SGHRS and CDR2 as YFSETQ. After removal of 4 bases from V and 0 bases from J, the junction contained 6 bases not matched to a gene.

V usage is TRBV12-2 and J usage is TRBJ1-6. TRBV12-2 is reported as a pseudogene. The CDR3 spans 16 residues. CDR3 protein: CASRLAGELGNSPLHF. CDR3 DNA sequence: TGTGCAAGTCGCCTAGCCGGTGAGTTGGGGAATTCACCCCTCCACTTT.

The chain is built from TRBV24-1 and TRBJ2-2; 7 bases are a match to TRBD1. Germline CDR1 KGHDR, CDR2 SFDVKD. The V and J ends lost 3 bases and 6 bases, in that order; junction bases with no gene match: 9. The CDR3 sequence is 16 residues long. CDR3 sequence reads: CATSDPKTGNPGELFF. CDR3 nucleotide sequence: TGTGCCACCAGTGATCCGAAGACAGGGAATCCCGGGGAGCTGTTTTTT.

The chain combines TRBV5-6 with TRBJ2-7; D remains unclear. The CDR3 extends over 14 amino acids. V was pared by 0 bases and J by 1 base, with 8 bases between. Germline CDR1 SGHDT, CDR2 YYEEEE. The CDR3 spells CASSLGARSYEQYF. DNA for the CDR3: TGTGCCAGCAGCTTGGGGGCCAGGTCCTACGAGCAGTACTTC.

The V and J genes are TRBV7-8 and TRBJ1-2; tentatively, D is TRBD1 (5 bases). The V and J ends lost 5 bases and 2 bases respectively, with 12 bases between them. Germline lookup yields CDR1 SGHVS and CDR2 FQNEAQ. The CDR3 consists of 14 residues. CDR3 protein: CASSGGRFNYGYTF. The CDR3, as DNA: TGTGCCAGCAGCGGGGGACGGTTCAACTATGGCTACACCTTC.

The chain joins TRBV9 to TRBJ1-1; D possibly corresponds to TRBD1 (5 bases). This CDR3 is 14 amino acids long. Between the trimmed V and J ends, which lost 4 bases and 6 bases, there was a span of 16 bases. Germline V CDR1 and CDR2: SGDLS, YYNGEE. The chain's CDR3 is CASSLRPGTPEAFF. CDR3 coding DNA: TGTGCCAGCAGCCTACGACCGGGGACGCCTGAAGCTTTCTTT.

This chain links TRBV2 with TRBJ1-1, with 11 bases fitting TRBD1. With 10 bases clipped from V and 4 bases from J, the junction kept 2 bases outside the gene matches. The CDR3 is 12 residues long. CDR1 is SNHLY, CDR2 FYNNEI, per germline. The CDR3, as DNA: TGTGCCATCGGACAGGGGGCCACTGAAGCTTTCTTT. This codes for CAIGQGATEAFF.

J is TRBJ2-1 and V is TRBV6-1; D is uncertain. This CDR3 region has 14 residues. Germline lookup yields CDR1 MNHNS and CDR2 SASEGT. Trimming cost V 1 base and J 7 bases, with 11 bases left between them. The CDR3 is CASSEGSGRNEQFF. In DNA form, the CDR3 reads TGTGCCAGCAGTGAAGGGTCAGGAAGGAATGAGCAGTTCTTC.

The chain couples TRBV18 to TRBJ1-2, with D uncertain. The germline V gene encodes CDR1 KGHSH and CDR2 LQKENI. Trimming took 5 bases from V and 4 from J, leaving 17 bases between them. This CDR3 contains 15 residues. The CDR3 loop is CASSSAGFLSYGYTF. The CDR3 bases are TGTGCCAGCTCATCAGCTGGGTTTCTTAGCTATGGCTACACCTTC.

The J gene is TRBJ1-1, the V gene TRBV5-1; 9 bases align to TRBD1. Germline CDR1 SGHRS, CDR2 YFSETQ. The CDR3 extends over 16 amino acids. V lost 5 bases, J lost 5 bases, and 13 bases stayed unmatched. Here the CDR3 DNA reads TGCGCCAGCAGACCATCCCTGGGACAGGGTAGAACTGAAGCTTTCTTT. Translating gives CASRPSLGQGRTEAFF.

The gene calls are TRBV3-1 (or the pseudogene TRBV3-2) and TRBJ1-4, with 7 positions matching TRBD1. V trimming: 2 bases; J trimming: 6 bases; junction bases outside the gene matches: 3. CDR1 is LGHDT, CDR2 YNNKEL, per germline (reference sequence). The CDR3 is 14 residues long. CDR3 DNA: TGTGCCAGCAGCCAATCAGGGGGGGATGAAAAACTGTTTTTT. It codes for CASSQSGGDEKLFF.

J is TRBJ2-3 and V is TRBV5-1; 9 bases are a match to TRBD1. Unmatched junction bases numbered 9, after V lost 4 bases and J lost 3 bases. CDR3 length equals 16 residues. Germline CDR1 reads SGHRS; CDR2 reads YFSETQ. CDR3 nucleotide sequence: TGCGCCAGCAGCCCCTGGACAGGGGTCTCGACAGATACGCAGTATTTT. This codes for CASSPWTGVSTDTQYF.

In the case of this clone: The germline gene is not matched at one end of the junction; a read error may be the cause. The V gene is TRBV27, the J gene TRBJ1-5; D uncertain. The CDR3 has 12 residues. Germline CDR1 is MNHEY and CDR2 is SMNVEV (reference sequence). The CDR3: CASRFLGQPQHF. The CDR3 nucleotides read TGTGCCAGCCGTTTTTTGGGTCAGCCCCAGCATTTT.

The chain links TRBV12-3 or TRBV12-4 to TRBJ1-4; possibly TRBD1 for D (5 bases). The CDR3 is 12 residues long. V was cut by 2 bases and J by 17 bases, with 15 bases left in between. The CDR3 is CASSLLGTSLFF. The CDR3 DNA reads TGTGCCAGCAGTTTATTGGGGACGAGTCTTTTTTTT.

Worth noting for this clone: One end of the junction fails to match germline, which may point to a read error. V and J are TRBV4-1 and TRBJ2-7; TRBD1 aligns across 11 bases. Germline V gene sequence: CDR1 MGHRA, CDR2 YSYEKL. This CDR3 has 18 amino acids. CDR3 nucleotide sequence: TGCGCCAGCAGACAAGGGGGAGATACGGGACAGGGGGTCCAGGAGCAGTACTTC. Translation: CASRQGGDTGQGVQEQYF.

This chain uses TRBV5-1 with TRBJ1-4; weak D call: TRBD1 (5 bases). Per germline, CDR1 SGHRS and CDR2 YFSETQ. Trimming stripped 6 bases from V and 5 bases from J, with 11 bases between. The CDR3 covers 13 residues. CDR3 sequence: CASKSGGNEKLFF. The CDR3 region has the DNA TGCGCCAGCAAATCCGGGGGGAATGAAAAACTGTTTTTT.

This clone was observed once. The chain recombines TRBV28 with TRBJ1-2; D not certain. Trimming took 1 base from V and 1 from J, leaving 19 bases between them. CDR1 and CDR2 from the germline V gene are MDHEN and SYDVKM. The CDR3 sequence is 18 residues long. Here the CDR3 reads CASSLFLRVVLSNYGYTF. The CDR3 DNA is TGTGCCAGCAGTTTATTCCTTCGGGTGGTCCTTAGTAACTATGGCTACACCTTC.